The 28 T cell receptor beta chains below were found in one sample sequenced in a study of T cell responses to AZD1222 COVID-19 vaccine. Here immunoSEQ multiplex PCR was the method, and the copy in TCRdb shows in-frame clones only, minus some. The sample carries roughly 120,000 clones, 88% recorded once. Sample: peripheral blood, taken on day 0 of AZD1222 vaccination. All receptors derive from an adult in good health.

The rearrangement links TRBV2 to TRBJ2-5, with a tentative D call TRBD2 (7 bases). The CDR3 is 15 residues long. From germline, CDR1 is SNHLY and CDR2 FYNNEI. Trimming removed 4 bases at V and 5 bases at J, with 17 bases between. CDR3 residues: CASSGNGGRGETQYF. The CDR3 DNA reads TGTGCCAGCAGTGGGAACGGGGGGCGAGGGGAGACCCAGTACTTC.

This sequence joins TRBV19 and TRBJ2-2, with D maybe TRBD2 (6 bases). This CDR3 contains 15 residues. V was trimmed by 10 bases and J by 4 bases, leaving 19 bases between them. Per the germline V gene, CDR1 is LNHDA and CDR2 is SQIVND (reference sequence). CDR3 sequence: CATRWWQGGTGELFF. The CDR3 region has the DNA TGTGCCACCAGATGGTGGCAGGGAGGCACCGGGGAGCTGTTTTTT.

The chain joins TRBV28 to TRBJ1-1, with a possible D match to TRBD1 (6 bases). Germline-derived CDR1 and CDR2 are MDHEN and SYDVKM. This CDR3 is 15 amino acids long. V dropped 4 bases and J dropped 4 bases, with 16 bases sitting between them. The CDR3 protein is CASSSLRTVTTEAFF. CDR3 DNA sequence: TGTGCCAGCAGTTCACTAAGGACAGTAACCACTGAAGCTTTCTTT.

This chain links TRBV7-2 with TRBJ2-7; D remains unclear. Germline-derived CDR1 and CDR2 are SGHTA and FQGNSA. The ends were cut back, 5 bases at V and 2 bases at J, with 4 bases in the middle. This CDR3 is built from 11 residues. The CDR3 loop reads CASSTAYEQYF. The CDR3 DNA follows: TGTGCCAGCAGCACCGCCTACGAGCAGTACTTC.

Points on this clone: Other DNA sequences within the sample encode an identical CDR3. The V and J genes are TRBV3-1 (or the pseudogene TRBV3-2) and TRBJ2-1; the D gene is possibly TRBD1 (6 bases). Trimming took 4 bases from V and 8 from J, leaving 6 bases between them. Germline V CDR1 and CDR2: LGHDT, YNNKEL (reference sequence). CDR3 length: 11 residues. The DNA of the CDR3 is TGTGCCAGCAGCCGGACAGATGAGCAGTTCTTC. Its protein product is CASSRTDEQFF.

This chain joins TRBV10-3 and TRBJ2-3; TRBD1 agrees at 9 bases. The CDR3 length is 15 residues. CDR1 and CDR2 from the germline V gene are ENHRY and SYGVKD. The V gene end was trimmed by 2 bases and the J gene end by 2 bases; junction bases not matched to a gene: 2. In DNA form, the CDR3 reads TGTGCCATCAGTGAGAGGACAGGGGACACAGATACGCAGTATTTT. Residues: CAISERTGDTDTQYF.

The chain has TRBV11-2 and TRBJ2-5; tentative D call: TRBD1 (7 bases). Trimming shortened V by 1 base and J by 5 bases, and 14 bases separated the two germline ends. Germline CDR1 and CDR2: SGHAT and FQNNGV. The CDR3 extends over 15 amino acids. CDR3 residues: CASSLGRGRPETQYF. The CDR3 DNA reads as TGTGCCAGCAGCTTAGGGAGGGGGCGCCCGGAGACCCAGTACTTC.

The chain combines TRBV10-1 with TRBJ1-3; no definite D call. There are 14 residues in the CDR3. The germline V and J ends were trimmed by 3 bases and 1 base, with 7 bases remaining between them. The germline CDR1 and CDR2 sequences are WNHNN and SYGVQD (reference sequence). The DNA of the CDR3 is TGCGCCAGCAGTGAAGGAACTTCTGGAAACACCATATATTTT. Translated, it gives CASSEGTSGNTIYF.

This chain uses TRBV11-2 with TRBJ1-1; D is perhaps TRBD1 (5 bases). The CDR3 has 13 amino acids. The V and J ends lost 5 bases and 2 bases respectively, with 9 bases between them. Germline loops: CDR1 SGHAT, CDR2 FQNNGV. The DNA of the CDR3 is TGTGCCAGCAGCCGACAGACCAACACTGAAGCTTTCTTT. This codes for CASSRQTNTEAFF.

This chain joins TRBV29-1 and TRBJ1-1, with D unresolved. Germline V gene sequence: CDR1 SQVTM, CDR2 ANQGSEA. There are 13 residues in the CDR3. The germline V and J ends were trimmed by 4 bases and 0 bases, with 9 bases remaining between them. CDR3 amino acids: CSVASQMNTEAFF. As DNA, the CDR3 is TGCAGCGTTGCTTCACAGATGAACACTGAAGCTTTCTTT.

The sample holds one count of this clone. V is TRBV27 and J is TRBJ2-1; 8 nucleotides align to TRBD2. The length of the CDR3 is 15 residues. Looked up from germline, CDR1 is MNHEY and CDR2 is SMNVEV (reference sequence). Trimming removed 6 bases from V and 4 bases from J; junction bases left unmatched: 8. Here the CDR3 DNA reads TGTGCCAGCAGGACCCTAGCGGGCCCTTACAATGAGCAGTTCTTC. Protein product: CASRTLAGPYNEQFF.

This chain uses TRBV6-2 or TRBV6-3 with TRBJ1-2; no reliable D call. V lost 0 bases, J lost 0 bases, and 5 bases lay in between. This CDR3 has 14 residues. The germline CDR1 and CDR2 sequences are MNHEY and SVGEGT. Here the CDR3 DNA reads TGTGCCAGCAGTTACTCGAGCCCTAACTATGGCTACACCTTC. It codes for CASSYSSPNYGYTF.

This chain links TRBV29-1 with TRBJ2-5; the D gene could be TRBD1 or TRBD2 (5 bases each). V was clipped by 7 bases and J by 7 bases, with 22 bases between them. The CDR3 has 14 residues. CDR1 is SQVTM, CDR2 ANQGSEA, per germline. Written as DNA, the CDR3 is TGCAGCGCAAGAGGTGGGGACGGGTTAGGGACCCAGTACTTC. It codes for CSARGGDGLGTQYF.

This chain links TRBV5-1 with TRBJ1-5; D unresolved. CDR1 and CDR2 (germline): SGHRS, YFSETQ. The CDR3 is 13 residues long. V lost 0 bases and J lost 4, with 5 bases in between. CDR3 residues: CASSLGQNQPQHF. Written as DNA, the CDR3 is TGCGCCAGCAGCTTGGGGCAGAATCAGCCCCAGCATTTT.

This clone occurred a few times. The V gene is TRBV6-2 or TRBV6-3, the J gene TRBJ1-2; TRBD1 aligns across 7 bases. The V segment lost 5 bases and the J segment 0 bases; nucleotides outside the gene matches: 6. Looked up from germline, CDR1 is MNHEY and CDR2 is SVGEGT. This CDR3 contains 15 residues. This CDR3 reads CASSGDSAPNYGYTF. The CDR3 DNA follows: TGTGCCAGCAGTGGGGACAGCGCTCCTAACTATGGCTACACCTTC.

The chain couples TRBV5-4 to TRBJ1-3; D may be TRBD1 (5 bases). Per germline, CDR1 SGHNT and CDR2 YYREEE (reference sequence). Trimming left V 4 bases short and J 0 bases short, with 11 bases between. This CDR3 contains 15 residues. As DNA, the CDR3 is TGTGCCAGCAGCCCAGCTGACAGCTCTGGAAACACCATATATTTT. Its translation: CASSPADSSGNTIYF.

The chain links TRBV27 to TRBJ2-1; TRBD1 matches at 7 bases. The trim removed 4 bases at V and 4 bases at J, leaving 4 bases unmatched. The CDR3 runs to 14 residues. From germline, CDR1 is MNHEY and CDR2 SMNVEV (reference sequence). The CDR3 region has the DNA TGTGCCAGCAGTTCAACAGGGGTATACAATGAGCAGTTCTTC. Its translation is CASSSTGVYNEQFF.

The chain combines TRBV6-5 with TRBJ1-6; a weak D match, TRBD1 (6 bases). The V gene lost 6 bases and the J gene lost 10 bases, with 16 bases spanning the gap. The CDR3 contains 14 residues. Germline V gives CDR1 MNHEY, CDR2 SVGAGI. The CDR3 loop is CASRPTGLGSPLHF. The CDR3 coding sequence is TGTGCCAGCAGACCTACAGGGCTCGGGTCACCCCTCCACTTT.

CDR3 nucleotide sequence: TGTGCCAGCAGTTTATATGGGAATTCACCCCTCCACTTT. It yields the protein CASSLYGNSPLHF. V is TRBV28 and J is TRBJ1-6, with D hard to call. The CDR3 has 13 residues. Germline CDR1 and CDR2: MDHEN and SYDVKM. The V end was cut by 1 base, the J end by 7 bases, with 5 bases between.

The chain couples TRBV6-1 to TRBJ1-6, with a tentative D call TRBD1 (6 bases). The CDR3 is 15 amino acids. V was shortened by 2 bases and J by 6 bases, with 11 bases between the two germline ends. CDR1 is MNHNS, CDR2 SASEGT, per germline. The CDR3 region has the DNA TGTGCCAGCAGTGAAACAGGGTTAGGTAATTCACCCCTCCACTTT. Its protein is CASSETGLGNSPLHF.

CDR3: CASSYSGGSSEQFF. The CDR3 coding sequence is TGTGCCAGCAGTTACTCTGGCGGGTCAAGTGAGCAGTTCTTC. V gene TRBV6-2 or TRBV6-3 combines with J gene TRBJ2-1, with a tentative D call TRBD2 (5 bases). In germline, CDR1 is MNHEY, CDR2 SVGEGT. The CDR3 covers 14 residues. V lost 0 bases, J lost 9 bases, and 12 bases lay in between.

This chain links TRBV5-1 with TRBJ1-3; D possibly corresponds to TRBD1 (5 bases). V lost 4 bases and J lost 6, with 11 bases in between. Germline V gene lookup returns CDR1 SGHRS and CDR2 YFSETQ. There are 13 residues in the CDR3. The CDR3 spells CASSPPGQNTIYF. Here the CDR3 DNA reads TGCGCCAGCAGCCCCCCAGGGCAAAACACCATATATTTT.

V usage is TRBV18 and J usage is TRBJ2-1, with TRBD1 matching over 10 bases. This CDR3 has 15 residues. The V and J ends lost 1 base and 6 bases, in that order; junction bases with no gene match: 3. The germline V gene has CDR1 KGHSH and CDR2 LQKENI. The CDR3 DNA reads as TGTGCCAGCTCACCACGACAGGGGGCGCGCAATGAGCAGTTCTTC. As protein: CASSPRQGARNEQFF.

The chain couples TRBV5-1 to TRBJ1-6; TRBD1 might be the D (6 bases). The CDR3 extends over 14 amino acids. Trimming took 0 bases from V and 9 from J, leaving 10 bases between them. Per the germline V gene, CDR1 is SGHRS and CDR2 is YFSETQ. Written as DNA, the CDR3 is TGCGCCAGCAGCTTGGACAGGGAGGGTTCACCCCTCCACTTT. It specifies CASSLDREGSPLHF.

This sequence joins TRBV5-1 and TRBJ2-7, with 11 bases lining up with TRBD2. The CDR3 covers 20 residues. The ends lost 4 bases at V and 2 bases at J; junction bases unmatched: 20. Germline V gene lookup returns CDR1 SGHRS and CDR2 YFSETQ. For the CDR3, the DNA is TGCGCCAGCAGCCCGGCCCGCCGAGGACTAGCGGGTAATGCCGCCTACGAGCAGTACTTC. This sequence encodes CASSPARRGLAGNAAYEQYF.

This chain links TRBV10-3 with TRBJ2-1; tentative D call: TRBD2 (5 bases). V dropped 3 bases and J dropped 8 bases, with 14 bases sitting between them. Per the germline V gene, CDR1 is ENHRY and CDR2 is SYGVKD. The CDR3 spans 14 residues. CDR3 in amino acids: CAISDGPRGHEQFF. Written as DNA, the CDR3 is TGTGCCATCAGTGACGGTCCCCGCGGGCATGAGCAGTTCTTC.

The CDR3 sequence is CASSLQRGASTDTQYF. For the CDR3, the DNA is TGTGCCAGCAGCCTGCAGCGGGGGGCAAGCACAGATACGCAGTATTTT. The V gene is TRBV5-4, the J gene TRBJ2-3; 9 bases align to TRBD2. The CDR3 has 16 amino acids. Germline assignment: CDR1 SGHNT and CDR2 YYREEE (reference sequence). After removal of 4 bases from V and 0 bases from J, the junction contained 6 bases not matched to a gene.

The V and J genes are TRBV2 and TRBJ2-7; 15 nucleotides agree with TRBD2. CDR3 length: 17 amino acids. J lost 5 bases, V lost 4 bases, and 9 bases had no gene match. CDR1 is SNHLY, CDR2 FYNNEI, per germline. CDR3 sequence: CASSALPGLAGGHEQYF. CDR3 sequence (DNA): TGTGCCAGCAGTGCGTTGCCGGGACTAGCGGGGGGCCACGAGCAGTACTTC.